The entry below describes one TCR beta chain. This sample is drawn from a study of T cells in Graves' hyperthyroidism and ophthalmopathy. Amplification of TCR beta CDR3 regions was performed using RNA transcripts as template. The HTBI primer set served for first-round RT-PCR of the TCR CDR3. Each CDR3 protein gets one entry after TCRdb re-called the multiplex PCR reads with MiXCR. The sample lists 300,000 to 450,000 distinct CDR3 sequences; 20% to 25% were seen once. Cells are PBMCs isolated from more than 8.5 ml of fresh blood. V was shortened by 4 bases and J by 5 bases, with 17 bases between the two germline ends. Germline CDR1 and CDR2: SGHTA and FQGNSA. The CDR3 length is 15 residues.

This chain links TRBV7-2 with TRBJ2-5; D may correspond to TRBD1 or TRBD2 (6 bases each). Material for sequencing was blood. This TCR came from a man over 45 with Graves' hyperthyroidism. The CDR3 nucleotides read TGTGCCAGCAGCTCAGAGCGGGCAGGGGATGAGACCCAGTACTTC. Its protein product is CASSSERAGDETQYF.